The present entry profiles one T cell receptor (beta chain) with its context. Antigen unknown. This record comes from a study of molecular identifiers for immune sequencing clone quantification. The overall study: Split five ways in replicates, RNA from around 18,000 or 91,000 naive CD8 cells had four portions sequenced.

Listed TCR primers, together with previously described methods, were used for the bulk TCR libraries. A single record per CDR3 protein comes from TCRdb applying MiXCR to the PCR reads. This sample has some 680,000 distinct CDR3 sequences, with roughly 23% found just once. The naive CD8 libraries originated from between roughly 20,000 and 1,000,000 sorted cells and drew on 10%, 30% or 50% RNA. Germline CDR1 and CDR2: LNHNV and YYDKDF (reference sequence). The CDR3 length is 15 residues. V was pared by 5 bases and J by 0 bases, with 13 bases between. Whole-study results and caveats: Clones above 20 RNA copies contained over 98% of effector molecules and under 1% of naive molecules.

The sequencing sample was made of naive CD8+ T cells from blood, with Jurkat cell RNA spiked in. Regarding subset: FACS-sorted CD8+CD4-CCR7+CD45RA+ naive T cells. V gene TRBV15 combines with J gene TRBJ2-5, with D unresolved. The clonotype comes from a human donor in good health. Some libraries in this study had Jurkat cell RNA spiked in. The chain's CDR3 is CATSRVFTDQETQYF. In DNA form, the CDR3 reads TGTGCCACCAGCCGAGTTTTCACAGACCAAGAGACCCAGTACTTC.